Below, 16 T cell receptor beta chains from the same sample are listed, as sequenced in a study of T-cell memory formation after mild COVID-19. TCRdb independently ran MiXCR on the 5' RACE reads; one entry per CDR3 protein. This table holds roughly 400,000 distinct CDR3 sequences, around 24% found once. Sample: PBMCs or a T cell subset sorted from them (not recorded which). Source of these receptors: an adult woman who had mild COVID-19 (a few samples of this study predate the infection). Cell type and time point are not known.

This chain joins TRBV5-1 and TRBJ2-2, with D perhaps assigned TRBD1 or TRBD2 (5 bases each). The V gene's germline CDR1 is SGHRS and CDR2 YFSETQ. This CDR3 has 16 amino acids. The germline V and J ends were trimmed by 2 bases and 3 bases, with 14 bases remaining between them. CDR3 in amino acids: CASSLVPGLDTGELFF. CDR3 coding DNA: TGCGCCAGCAGCTTAGTCCCGGGGCTGGACACCGGGGAGCTGTTTTTT.

This clonotype has more than one count but fewer than ten. V and J are TRBV7-8 and TRBJ1-1, with 9 bases fitting TRBD1. V was clipped by 5 bases and J by 5 bases; unmatched bases: 6. CDR3 length equals 14 residues. Germline lookup yields CDR1 SGHVS and CDR2 FQNEAQ. The CDR3 DNA reads TGTGCCAGCAGCGCGGGGACAGGGACAACTGAAGCTTTCTTT. Its protein product is CASSAGTGTTEAFF.

This clonotype was observed a handful of times. This chain connects TRBV5-1 to TRBJ2-7; TRBD2 matches 14 bases. V was clipped by 3 bases and J by 3 bases; unmatched bases: 5. This CDR3 has 16 residues. Germline CDR1 SGHRS, CDR2 YFSETQ. This CDR3 is CASSSGTSGGGYEQYF. The CDR3 DNA reads TGCGCCAGCAGCTCGGGGACTAGCGGGGGAGGCTACGAGCAGTACTTC.

This clonotype turned up a few times. V and J are TRBV4-2 and TRBJ2-7; 9 bases match TRBD2. The CDR3 runs 14 residues. The germline CDR1 and CDR2 sequences are LGHNA and YNFKEQ. V shed 3 bases and J 4 bases; nucleotides not matched to a gene: 4. The CDR3 loop reads CASSQREGTYEQYF. As DNA, the CDR3 is TGTGCCAGCAGCCAGCGGGAGGGCACATACGAGCAGTACTTC.

The CDR3 coding sequence is TGTGCCAGCACCCCATTTAGCGGCCTCACAGATACGCAGTATTTT. It is translated as CASTPFSGLTDTQYF. V usage is TRBV27 and J usage is TRBJ2-3; D perhaps matches TRBD2 (6 bases). The CDR3 runs to 15 residues. Trimming shortened V by 7 bases and J by 2 bases, and 16 bases separated the two germline ends. The germline gives CDR1 MNHEY, CDR2 SMNVEV (reference sequence).

This clonotype was observed a few times. The chain combines TRBV7-2 with TRBJ1-2; no reliable D call. Trimming cost V 6 bases and J 0 bases, with 14 bases left between them. Germline V gives CDR1 SGHTA, CDR2 FQGNSA. CDR3 length equals 15 residues. CDR3 loop: CASRQTPDSNYGYTF. The CDR3, as DNA: TGTGCCAGCAGGCAAACACCGGACTCTAACTATGGCTACACCTTC. Complete variable domain (other parts from reference TRBV7-2 and TRBJ1-2): GAGVSQSPSNKVTEKGKDVELRCDPISGHTALYWYRQSLGQGLEFLIYFQGNSAPDKSGLPSDRFSAERTGGSVSTLTIQRTQQEDSAVYLCASRQTPDSNYGYTFGSGTRLTVV.

This clonotype turned up a few times. CDR3 DNA sequence: TGTGCCAGCAGTGAACAGATTTGGACAAGTTCTACGCAGTATTTT. Its translation: CASSEQIWTSSTQYF. This rearrangement joins TRBV6-1 to TRBJ2-3; the D gene is possibly TRBD1 (5 bases). The CDR3 loop spans 15 amino acids. Germline CDR1 and CDR2: MNHNS and SASEGT. The germline V and J ends were trimmed by 2 bases and 8 bases, with 17 bases remaining between them.

The chain carries TRBV30 and TRBJ1-5; 7 nucleotides agree with TRBD1. The CDR3 is made up of 13 amino acids. V gave up 2 bases and J gave up 5 bases; unmatched junction bases: 3. Germline V lookup: CDR1 GTSNPN, CDR2 SVGIG (reference sequence). The chain's CDR3 is CAWSTGVHQPQHF. CDR3 coding DNA: TGTGCCTGGAGTACAGGGGTTCATCAGCCCCAGCATTTT.

The chain employs TRBV2 and TRBJ2-2; TRBD1 matches 10 bases. The trim removed 4 bases at V and 1 base at J, leaving 3 bases unmatched. The CDR3 covers 16 residues. In germline, CDR1 is SNHLY, CDR2 FYNNEI. The CDR3 region is CASSGTGGWNTGELFF. CDR3 nucleotide sequence: TGTGCCAGCAGTGGGACAGGGGGATGGAACACCGGGGAGCTGTTTTTT.

Ten or more counts support this clonotype. The rearrangement joins TRBV4-1 to TRBJ2-5, with D unclear. V was clipped by 1 base and J by 2 bases, with 5 bases between them. From germline, CDR1 is MGHRA and CDR2 YSYEKL. The CDR3 contains 13 residues. CDR3 residues: CASSQAIQETQYF. CDR3 coding DNA: TGCGCCAGCAGCCAAGCGATACAAGAGACCCAGTACTTC.

The V and J genes are TRBV21-1 and TRBJ2-7; TRBD1 is taken as the D call from the table, unchecked against the DNA. TRBV21-1 corresponds to a pseudogene. CDR3 length: 15 amino acids. CDR3 sequence: CASSGTARLTYEQYF. CDR3 nucleotides: TGTGCCAGCTCAGGGACAGCCAGGCTCACCTACGAGCAGTACTTC.

This clonotype was seen only once. The chain has TRBV30 and TRBJ2-5; TRBD1 agrees at 7 bases. The V gene's germline CDR1 is GTSNPN and CDR2 SVGIG (reference sequence). CDR3 size: 13 residues. J was trimmed by 4 bases and V by 5 bases; bases with no gene match: 7. The CDR3 nucleotides are TGTGCCTGGGAGACAGGGTTAGGAGAGACCCAGTACTTC. It yields the protein CAWETGLGETQYF.

Only a few counts were recorded for this clonotype. As DNA, the CDR3 is TGCGCCAGCAGCTTCAACGGGGTGGTGAACACTGAAGCTTTCTTT. Its protein product is CASSFNGVVNTEAFF. The chain employs TRBV5-1 and TRBJ1-1; D gene uncertain. V lost 2 bases to trimming and J lost 0 bases, with 11 bases between them. CDR3 size: 15 residues. The germline CDR1 and CDR2 sequences are SGHRS and YFSETQ.

This chain connects TRBV21-1 to TRBJ2-3; the table's D call of TRBD2 was not tested on the DNA. TRBV21-1 is described as a pseudogene. The CDR3 runs 23 residues. Written as DNA, the CDR3 is TGTGCCAGCAGCAAAGTGAGGGGTGGGCCCGCGTTGACTAGCGGGGCTAGCACAGATACGCAGTATTTT. This gives the protein CASSKVRGGPALTSGASTDTQYF.

This clonotype was seen more than once but under ten times. This rearrangement joins TRBV12-3 or TRBV12-4 to TRBJ1-5; no clear D gene. V was clipped by 2 bases and J by 0 bases, with 8 bases between them. The CDR3 is 15 residues long. The CDR3 loop is CASSLSYNSNQPQHF. The CDR3 DNA follows: TGTGCCAGCAGTTTATCGTACAATAGCAATCAGCCCCAGCATTTT.

This clonotype was detected once. This rearrangement joins TRBV4-2 to TRBJ2-7, with a tentative D call TRBD2 (6 bases). The CDR3 has 13 amino acids. Germline CDR1 and CDR2: LGHNA and YNFKEQ. With 2 bases removed from V and 1 base from J, the gap between germline ends came to 6 bases. For the CDR3, the DNA is TGTGCCAGCAGCCAACTAGCGTCCTACGAGCAGTACTTC. Protein sequence: CASSQLASYEQYF.